This TCR beta chain was sequenced during a study of T-cell reconstitution after alpha-beta-depleted transplantation in children. Unique molecular identifiers featured in how the TCRbeta library was prepared. TCRdb ran MiXCR on the PCR reads and lists one entry per CDR3 protein. The data show about 610,000 distinct CDR3 sequences, about 11% seen once. CDR1 is LGHNT and CDR2 is FRNRAP in the germline V gene. Trimming removed 6 bases from V and 6 bases from J; junction bases left unmatched: 10. This CDR3 is 14 amino acids long. This clonotype was counted a few times. The chain has TRBV12-5 and TRBJ1-2, with TRBD1 identical over 7 bases. The TCR sequence derives from a human donor who donated a stem cell graft to a child with acute myeloid leukemia. Specimen: PBMCs from the stem cell graft donor, collected from the stem cell graft. As DNA, the CDR3 is TGTGCTAGTGGCACGAAAGACAGGGCCGATGGCTACACCTTC. The encoded protein is CASGTKDRADGYTF.